This T cell receptor (beta chain) was obtained from a study of shared clonotypes between healthy human individuals (dated by TCRdb to about 2020). Looking at the study overall: Three men and two women, aged 18 to 49 years, made up the cohort. For each donor, CD4 naive and CD4 memory were each given three plates, CD8 naive was given two plates, and CD8 memory was given one plate. Blood TCR repertoires of about 5 healthy adults were deeply sequenced to estimate repertoire size and the extent of clonotype sharing between individuals. Different laboratories and diverse techniques were used to prepare libraries and sequence TCR repertoires, to increase sequencing depth and limit assay-specific biases. Leukapheresis yielded between about 0.94 and 9 billion PBMCs per donor. What the study reported, not specific to this receptor: The small number of donors limited the genetic and exposure-history diversity represented. Naive subsets generally had larger estimated clonotype richness than memory subsets. Incomplete sequencing was indicated by rarefaction of sorted-subset datasets, despite the large sequencing depth. Based on pairwise subsampling, the degree of clonotype sharing among donors was expected to be affected by sequencing depth. Compared with non-shared clonotypes, clonotypes shared by all four sorted-subset donors had higher generation probabilities. When a few donors were compared, the shared fraction of clonotypes was about 5.2% for naive CD4, approximately 3.3% for naive CD8, about 2.5% for memory CD4, and 0.35% to 0.5% for memory CD8. Sampling was restricted to blood, and TCR repertoires in tissue are likely to differ from TCR repertoires in blood.

Turning to this clone: Its antigen has not been determined. The record has no base qualities; no much larger clone is one base away.

CD8 naive samples consisted of CD45RO-negative cells that were positively selected for CCR7, yielding a CD45RA+CCR7+ population without TemRA cells. Healthy HIV-negative adults with no recently reported acute infections or vaccinations were included as donors. Every donor was a Caucasian adult living in Nashville, Tennessee, USA. After blood collection by leukapheresis, PBMCs were isolated using Ficoll-Histopaque density gradient centrifugation and then cryopreserved in the vapor phase of liquid nitrogen. Analytical flow cytometry was used to check the purity and quantity of every magnetically sorted T cell population. Genomic DNA was isolated from each sorted fraction and quantified by UV absorbance on a Nanodrop 2000c. Trimming takes 2 bases off V and 3 bases off J; junction bases not matched to a gene: 1. The CDR3 measures 15 amino acids from cysteine to phenylalanine. Here the CDR3 DNA is all that survives: 45 bases in frame from base 1. From the germline V gene, CDR1 is MGHRA and CDR2 is YSYEKL.

Using the deep immunoSEQ assay, TCR CDR3 regions were amplified from genomic DNA by multiplex PCR. Extracted genomic DNA from each cell subset was spread evenly across all wells of several immunoSEQ 96-well plates, with each plate serving as a replicate. For sorted subsets, 200 ng of genomic DNA, equivalent to roughly 30,000 T cell genomes, went into each replicate PCR. The purified libraries were quantified using a Qubit 3.0 fluorometer, sized with a Bioanalyzer 2100, and then quantified again using the KAPA Library Quantification kit. Every immunoSEQ 96-well plate was sequenced on a dedicated single-read 150-cycle Illumina NextSeq 550 flow cell. Under the source paper's analysis protocol: Because the immunoSEQ output included only junctional sequences and no quality scores, the filtering could not be the same as the filtering used for full-length reads. To assign V/J genes and CDR3, sequences were annotated using PyIR, a Python wrapper for IgBLAST v1.9, with IMGT germline references. Reads were removed for weak V/J assignments (E-value above 1e-6), missing CDR3, stop codons, out-of-frame junctions, or ambiguous translated residues. V3J clonotypes were defined by identical inferred V gene, J gene, and CDR3 amino acid sequence. Percentage overlap between repertoires was computed as shared unique clonotypes divided by the size of the smaller repertoire. Repertoire richness was assessed with RTK rarefaction, the Chao1 estimator, and Recon v2.1 estimates of unobserved clonotypes. OLGA was used to compute generation probabilities for all TCRbeta clonotypes that the gDNA method yielded from a handful of donors. This is the immuneACCESS table as TCRdb keeps it, with only in-frame sequences that have V and J called. A part of the clones is gone; compared with another copy, unresolved V genes explain less than half, and the rest is unexplained. V and J calls and clone size are copied from that table; D and trimming were computed from the DNA. For this sample there are roughly 570,000 clones; 95% to 98% appear just once. Together, the top ten hold approximately 0.3% of the sample.

The sequenced sample was naive CD8+ T cells sorted from blood. Sample cell subset or site, as interpreted from the label and publication: CD45RA+CCR7+. The clonotype originates from a man aged 30-40 years in good health. The chain links TRBV4-1 with TRBJ2-1, with TRBD2 identical over 10 junction bases. The DNA reads TGCGCCAGCAGCCAACTAGCGGGAGTCTACAATGAGCAGTTCTTC. Translated, it reads CASSQLAGVYNEQFF.